The rows below give T cell receptor beta chains drawn from one sample of a study of T cell clones after liver transplantation. Libraries were prepared by immunoSEQ multiplex PCR; TCRdb keeps only in-frame clonotypes and omits some of them. The sample lists about 72,000 clones, around nine tenths occurring once. Here the sequenced sample was CD4+ T cells from blood, taken before liver transplant. The receptors here all came from a human donor who received a liver transplant. CDR3s include the opening cysteine and the closing phenylalanine or tryptophan. D genes are given only for firm matches. Clone size is stated in some rows and not others, as once, few, many or a class when expanded.

V gene: TRBV9; clone size: -; D gene: TRBD1; J gene: TRBJ2-7; CDR3 protein: CASSGIPGQGGEQYF; CDR3 DNA: TGTGCCAGCAGCGGGATACCGGGACAGGGAGGCGAGCAGTACTTC
V gene: TRBV6-5; clone size: -; D gene: -; J gene: TRBJ1-2; CDR3 protein: CASTSPPGAGGYTF; CDR3 DNA: TGTGCCAGCACCTCCCCCCCGGGGGCGGGTGGCTACACCTTC
V gene: TRBV19; clone size: -; D gene: TRBD1; J gene: TRBJ2-7; CDR3 protein: CASRPPGGNYEQYF; CDR3 DNA: TGTGCCAGTAGGCCCCCAGGGGGAAACTACGAGCAGTACTTC
V gene: TRBV7-2; clone size: -; D gene: -; J gene: TRBJ2-5; CDR3 protein: CASSLDGAETQYF; CDR3 DNA: TGTGCCAGCAGCTTAGATGGGGCTGAGACCCAGTACTTC
V gene: TRBV19; clone size: once; D gene: -; J gene: TRBJ2-2; CDR3 protein: CATRPGGYRAGELFF; CDR3 DNA: TGTGCCACAAGGCCGGGGGGCTATCGCGCCGGGGAGCTGTTTTTT
V gene: TRBV5-4; clone size: -; D gene: -; J gene: TRBJ1-2; CDR3 protein: CASSLSSPGINYGYTF; CDR3 DNA: TGTGCCAGCAGCTTATCCAGTCCCGGGATTAACTATGGCTACACCTTC
V gene: TRBV5-4; clone size: -; D gene: TRBD2; J gene: TRBJ2-3; CDR3 protein: CASSRHLAGGTDTQYF; CDR3 DNA: TGTGCCAGCAGCCGACACCTAGCGGGGGGCACAGATACGCAGTATTTT
V gene: TRBV4-3; clone size: -; D gene: -; J gene: TRBJ1-2; CDR3 protein: CASKSGFNDYGYTF; CDR3 DNA: TGCGCCAGCAAATCGGGCTTTAATGACTATGGCTACACCTTC
V gene: TRBV19; clone size: once; D gene: TRBD2; J gene: TRBJ2-5; CDR3 protein: CASSILPRTSGQETQYF; CDR3 DNA: TGTGCCAGTAGTATACTCCCGAGGACTAGCGGGCAAGAGACCCAGTACTTC
V gene: TRBV7-2; clone size: -; D gene: TRBD2; J gene: TRBJ2-3; CDR3 protein: CASSLILAESSPDTQYF; CDR3 DNA: TGTGCCAGCAGCTTAATCCTAGCGGAAAGTTCCCCAGATACGCAGTATTTT
V gene: TRBV11-2; clone size: -; D gene: TRBD2; J gene: TRBJ2-3; CDR3 protein: CASSLGLAGADTQYF; CDR3 DNA: TGTGCCAGCAGCCTGGGACTAGCGGGAGCGGATACGCAGTATTTT
V gene: TRBV19; clone size: once; D gene: -; J gene: TRBJ1-1; CDR3 protein: CASSRQLNTEAFF; CDR3 DNA: TGTGCCAGTAGCCGACAGCTGAACACTGAAGCTTTCTTT
V gene: TRBV4-1; clone size: -; D gene: -; J gene: TRBJ2-7; CDR3 protein: CASSQDHGSLRKGSYEQYF; CDR3 DNA: TGCGCCAGCAGCCAAGATCACGGGAGTCTCAGAAAGGGCTCCTACGAGCAGTACTTC
V gene: TRBV2; clone size: -; D gene: -; J gene: TRBJ2-5; CDR3 protein: CASTRVETQYF; CDR3 DNA: TGTGCCAGCACCCGGGTTGAGACCCAGTACTTC
V gene: TRBV11-2; clone size: once; D gene: -; J gene: TRBJ2-1; CDR3 protein: CASSARVTYNEQFF; CDR3 DNA: TGTGCCAGCAGCGCGCGGGTAACCTACAATGAGCAGTTCTTC
V gene: TRBV6-5; clone size: -; D gene: TRBD1; J gene: TRBJ1-2; CDR3 protein: CASSNRGPSNYGYTF; CDR3 DNA: TGTGCCAGCAGCAACAGGGGGCCATCTAACTATGGCTACACCTTC
V gene: TRBV7-2; clone size: once; D gene: TRBD2; J gene: TRBJ2-7; CDR3 protein: CASSLRAGRGSYEQYF; CDR3 DNA: TGTGCCAGCAGCTTAAGGGCCGGGAGGGGTTCCTACGAGCAGTACTTC
V gene: TRBV5-1; clone size: -; D gene: TRBD2; J gene: TRBJ2-3; CDR3 protein: CASSLGTGSYGLAGVSADTQYF; CDR3 DNA: TGCGCCAGCAGCTTGGGGACAGGATCTTACGGACTAGCGGGAGTGTCAGCAGATACGCAGTATTTT
V gene: TRBV27; clone size: -; D gene: TRBD2; J gene: TRBJ2-1; CDR3 protein: CASSFLAGSYNEQFF; CDR3 DNA: TGTGCCAGCAGTTTCTTAGCGGGATCCTACAATGAGCAGTTCTTC
V gene: TRBV2; clone size: few; D gene: TRBD1; J gene: TRBJ1-1; CDR3 protein: CASSQQGVRRLNTEAFF; CDR3 DNA: TGTGCCAGCAGCCAACAGGGGGTGCGAAGGTTGAACACTGAAGCTTTCTTT
V gene: TRBV15; clone size: -; D gene: -; J gene: TRBJ2-3; CDR3 protein: CATSRDQRLAADTQYF; CDR3 DNA: TGTGCCACCAGCAGAGATCAACGCCTAGCCGCAGATACGCAGTATTTT
V gene: TRBV7-2; clone size: -; D gene: -; J gene: TRBJ2-3; CDR3 protein: CASSLGREADTQYF; CDR3 DNA: TGTGCCAGCAGCTTGGGCAGGGAGGCAGATACGCAGTATTTT
V gene: TRBV7-2; clone size: -; D gene: -; J gene: TRBJ1-1; CDR3 protein: CASSVMAGYTEAFF; CDR3 DNA: TGTGCCAGCAGCGTAATGGCGGGTTACACTGAAGCTTTCTTT
V gene: TRBV7-2; clone size: -; D gene: -; J gene: TRBJ2-5; CDR3 protein: CASTQGRAYQETQYF; CDR3 DNA: TGTGCCAGCACCCAGGGGCGGGCTTACCAAGAGACCCAGTACTTC
V gene: TRBV2; clone size: -; D gene: -; J gene: TRBJ2-1; CDR3 protein: CASSEEGLGEQFF; CDR3 DNA: TGTGCCAGCAGTGAGGAGGGGTTAGGTGAGCAGTTCTTC
V gene: TRBV29-1; clone size: -; D gene: -; J gene: TRBJ2-2; CDR3 protein: CSVATKYTGELFF; CDR3 DNA: TGCAGCGTTGCCACTAAATACACCGGGGAGCTGTTTTTT
V gene: TRBV5-4; clone size: once; D gene: -; J gene: TRBJ2-1; CDR3 protein: CASSVPVQGRDEQFF; CDR3 DNA: TGTGCCAGCAGCGTGCCGGTTCAGGGTCGTGATGAGCAGTTCTTC
V gene: TRBV28; clone size: -; D gene: -; J gene: TRBJ2-4; CDR3 protein: CASSLWSGGDTGIQYF; CDR3 DNA: TGTGCCAGCAGTTTATGGTCGGGTGGGGACACCGGCATTCAGTACTTC
V gene: TRBV21-1; clone size: -; D gene: -; J gene: TRBJ2-3; CDR3 protein: CASSKGVGRFTDTQYF; CDR3 DNA: TGTGCCAGCAGCAAAGGTGTGGGGAGATTCACGGATACGCAGTATTTT
V gene: TRBV2; clone size: -; D gene: -; J gene: TRBJ2-1; CDR3 protein: CASSEAVNEQFF; CDR3 DNA: TGTGCCAGCAGTGAAGCCGTCAATGAGCAGTTCTTC
V gene: TRBV19; clone size: -; D gene: -; J gene: TRBJ1-4; CDR3 protein: CASSTRSRTNEKLFF; CDR3 DNA: TGTGCCAGTAGTACCCGGTCGAGGACTAATGAAAAACTGTTTTTT
V gene: TRBV9; clone size: -; D gene: -; J gene: TRBJ1-5; CDR3 protein: CASSARGQGVEPQHF; CDR3 DNA: TGTGCCAGCAGCGCGAGGGGTCAAGGGGTGGAGCCCCAGCATTTT
V gene: TRBV11-3; clone size: once; D gene: TRBD2; J gene: TRBJ2-7; CDR3 protein: CASSLPAGGGEQYF; CDR3 DNA: TGTGCCAGCAGCTTACCGGCGGGAGGGGGCGAGCAGTACTTC
V gene: TRBV7-2; clone size: -; D gene: -; J gene: TRBJ1-5; CDR3 protein: CASSLFISQPQHF; CDR3 DNA: TGTGCCAGCAGCTTATTCATCAGTCAGCCCCAGCATTTT
V gene: TRBV19; clone size: -; D gene: TRBD1; J gene: TRBJ1-4; CDR3 protein: CASRGQGANEKLFF; CDR3 DNA: TGTGCCAGTAGGGGACAGGGGGCTAATGAAAAACTGTTTTTT
V gene: TRBV9; clone size: -; D gene: TRBD1; J gene: TRBJ2-1; CDR3 protein: CASSITGGATDEQFF; CDR3 DNA: TGTGCCAGCAGTATCACAGGGGGCGCGACTGATGAGCAGTTCTTC
V gene: TRBV29-1; clone size: -; D gene: TRBD1; J gene: TRBJ2-3; CDR3 protein: CSVGDRRTDTQYF; CDR3 DNA: TGCAGCGTGGGGGACAGGCGCACAGATACGCAGTATTTT
V gene: TRBV12-5; clone size: -; D gene: -; J gene: TRBJ1-5; CDR3 protein: CASGLLNQPQHF; CDR3 DNA: TGTGCTAGTGGTTTGTTAAATCAGCCCCAGCATTTT
V gene: TRBV7-2; clone size: -; D gene: TRBD1; J gene: TRBJ1-2; CDR3 protein: CASSWLSGQGHANYGYTF; CDR3 DNA: TGTGCCAGCAGCTGGTTATCGGGACAGGGCCATGCTAACTATGGCTACACCTTC
V gene: TRBV30; clone size: -; D gene: -; J gene: TRBJ2-2; CDR3 protein: CAWSVLMTGELFF; CDR3 DNA: TGTGCCTGGAGTGTTTTGATGACCGGGGAGCTGTTTTTT
V gene: TRBV9; clone size: -; D gene: -; J gene: TRBJ1-1; CDR3 protein: CASSPIDSRSEAFF; CDR3 DNA: TGTGCCAGCAGCCCCATCGACAGTCGCTCTGAAGCTTTCTTT
V gene: TRBV7-9; clone size: -; D gene: TRBD2; J gene: TRBJ2-7; CDR3 protein: CASSYLAGGGEQYF; CDR3 DNA: TGTGCCAGCAGCTACCTAGCGGGAGGTGGCGAGCAGTACTTC
V gene: TRBV28; clone size: -; D gene: -; J gene: TRBJ2-3; CDR3 protein: CASSLGSQDTQYF; CDR3 DNA: TGTGCCAGCAGTCTCGGGAGTCAGGATACGCAGTATTTT
V gene: TRBV15; clone size: -; D gene: -; J gene: TRBJ2-1; CDR3 protein: CATSSHRRNEQFF; CDR3 DNA: TGTGCCACCAGCAGTCACAGGCGAAATGAGCAGTTCTTC
V gene: TRBV18; clone size: once; D gene: TRBD2; J gene: TRBJ2-7; CDR3 protein: CASSLTSSGRVDEQYF; CDR3 DNA: TGTGCCAGCTCACTCACCTCTAGCGGGAGGGTCGACGAGCAGTACTTC
V gene: TRBV7-9; clone size: -; D gene: -; J gene: TRBJ1-1; CDR3 protein: CASSLGAANTEAFF; CDR3 DNA: TGTGCCAGCAGCTTAGGGGCAGCGAACACTGAAGCTTTCTTT
V gene: TRBV9; clone size: -; D gene: TRBD1; J gene: TRBJ1-1; CDR3 protein: CASNPTTGTTEAFF; CDR3 DNA: TGTGCCAGCAACCCTACGACAGGGACCACTGAAGCTTTCTTT
V gene: TRBV19; clone size: -; D gene: -; J gene: TRBJ1-4; CDR3 protein: CASSLQEGVWGEKLFF; CDR3 DNA: TGTGCCAGTAGTCTGCAGGAGGGGGTCTGGGGTGAAAAACTGTTTTTT
V gene: TRBV4-2; clone size: -; D gene: TRBD2; J gene: TRBJ2-1; CDR3 protein: CASSQEGLAGKNEQFF; CDR3 DNA: TGTGCCAGCAGCCAAGAGGGGCTAGCGGGTAAAAATGAGCAGTTCTTC
V gene: TRBV28; clone size: -; D gene: TRBD1; J gene: TRBJ1-2; CDR3 protein: CASSEMTGDDYGYTF; CDR3 DNA: TGTGCCAGCAGTGAGATGACAGGGGACGACTATGGCTACACCTTC
V gene: TRBV4-1; clone size: -; D gene: TRBD2; J gene: TRBJ2-1; CDR3 protein: CASSPFFGGRGLNEQFF; CDR3 DNA: TGCGCCAGCAGCCCTTTTTTTGGCGGGAGAGGGTTAAATGAGCAGTTCTTC
V gene: TRBV11-3; clone size: -; D gene: TRBD1; J gene: TRBJ1-1; CDR3 protein: CASSWGQRKAKNTEAFF; CDR3 DNA: TGTGCCAGCAGCTGGGGACAGAGAAAAGCGAAAAACACTGAAGCTTTCTTT
V gene: TRBV20-1; clone size: few; D gene: TRBD1; J gene: TRBJ1-1; CDR3 protein: CSASRQGTFF; CDR3 DNA: TGCAGTGCTAGCCGACAGGGGACTTTCTTT
V gene: TRBV7-2; clone size: -; D gene: TRBD1; J gene: TRBJ1-1; CDR3 protein: CASSTYRGVKTEAFF; CDR3 DNA: TGTGCCAGCAGCACATACAGGGGGGTGAAAACTGAAGCTTTCTTT
V gene: TRBV7-2; clone size: -; D gene: TRBD2; J gene: TRBJ2-3; CDR3 protein: CASSLRAGGPDTQYF; CDR3 DNA: TGTGCCAGCAGCTTGCGAGCGGGAGGGCCAGATACGCAGTATTTT
V gene: TRBV19; clone size: -; D gene: TRBD1; J gene: TRBJ1-4; CDR3 protein: CASSIRSTGKEKLFF; CDR3 DNA: TGTGCCAGTAGTATAAGGTCGACAGGGAAAGAAAAACTGTTTTTT
V gene: TRBV4-3; clone size: -; D gene: TRBD2; J gene: TRBJ2-5; CDR3 protein: CASSQGLAGIQETQYF; CDR3 DNA: TGCGCCAGCAGCCAGGGACTAGCGGGCATCCAAGAGACCCAGTACTTC
V gene: TRBV5-5; clone size: -; D gene: -; J gene: TRBJ2-7; CDR3 protein: CASSQEVARSYEQYF; CDR3 DNA: TGTGCCAGCAGCCAGGAGGTAGCGCGTTCCTACGAGCAGTACTTC